This passage covers 10 T cell receptor beta chains from one sample sequenced in a study of beta chain features in type 1 diabetes. Notes on the study in general: Moderate but significant shortening of TCRB CDR3s was recorded in all four CD4+ subsets from Type 1 diabetes patients.

These receptors are not linked to any known antigen. cDNA synthesis used the whole RNA isolate, giving expressed TCRB sequences. Measured with immunoSEQ multiplex PCR; TCRdb has only the in-frame clones, and not every one. The table lists 500,000 to 650,000 clones, around 12% of them singletons. The sequencing input was naive CD4+ T cells from blood. The receptor set was obtained from a man aged 25 to 40 with type 1 diabetes.

This clone was seen more than once but under ten times. This chain uses TRBV2 with TRBJ1-5; TRBD1 might be the D (6 bases). V was trimmed by 5 bases and J by 5 bases, leaving 19 bases between them. The CDR3 loop spans 16 amino acids. CDR1 SNHLY and CDR2 FYNNEI come from the germline V gene. CDR3 region: CASSNTQGTSYQPQHF. Written as DNA, the CDR3 is TGTGCCAGCAGTAATACTCAAGGGACATCTTATCAGCCCCAGCATTTT.

Only a few counts were recorded for this clone. The rearrangement links TRBV12-5 to TRBJ2-1; TRBD1 is a possible D gene (5 bases). Germline CDR1 and CDR2: LGHNT and FRNRAP. This CDR3 has 15 amino acids. With 4 bases removed from V and 8 bases from J, the gap between germline ends came to 18 bases. CDR3 nucleotide sequence: TGTGCTAGTGGTTCCTGGACCGAAGGGGTACATGAGCAGTTCTTC. As protein: CASGSWTEGVHEQFF. The whole variable domain, filled in from reference TRBV12-5 and TRBJ2-1, reads DARVTQTPRHKVTEMGQEVTMRCQPILGHNTVFWYRQTMMQGLELLAYFRNRAPLDDSGMPKDRFSAEMPDATLATLKIQPSEPRDSAVYFCASGSWTEGVHEQFFGPGTRLTVL.

This clone was picked up a small number of times. J is TRBJ1-1 and V is TRBV10-3; the match to TRBD1 covers 8 bases. The V gene's germline CDR1 is ENHRY and CDR2 SYGVKD. The CDR3 consists of 15 residues. Trimming removed 4 bases from V and 2 bases from J; junction bases left unmatched: 6. This CDR3 is CAISGTGGLNTEAFF. CDR3 DNA: TGTGCCATCAGTGGCACAGGGGGACTTAACACTGAAGCTTTCTTT.

The chain carries TRBV7-3 and TRBJ2-1; 9 bases align to TRBD1. V trimming: 5 bases; J trimming: 4 bases; junction bases outside the gene matches: 3. The CDR3 runs 14 residues. Germline CDR1 SGHTA, CDR2 FQGTGA. The CDR3 DNA reads as TGTGCCAGCAGCCCGGGACAGGGATACAATGAGCAGTTCTTC. It translates to CASSPGQGYNEQFF.

The rearrangement links TRBV30 to TRBJ1-2; a weak D match, TRBD1 (6 bases). Trimming removed 1 base at V and 7 bases at J, with 10 bases between. The CDR3 is 12 amino acids. Germline values: CDR1 GTSNPN, CDR2 SVGIG (reference sequence). The CDR3 coding sequence is TGTGCCTGGAGTGAACAGGGTTCTGGCTACACCTTC. This codes for CAWSEQGSGYTF.

There are a few counts of this clone. The chain employs TRBV9 and TRBJ1-6; D remains ambiguous. The CDR3 covers 14 residues. Germline loops: CDR1 SGDLS, CDR2 YYNGEE. V lost 6 bases and J lost 10, with 17 bases in between. CDR3 coding DNA: TGTGCCAGCACCCTTCTACCCCTTGGCTCACCCCTCCACTTT. It yields the protein CASTLLPLGSPLHF.

This clone showed up just a few times. CDR3 DNA sequence: TGTGCCAGCAGTTACTCGGGGGCCAACACCGGGGAGCTGTTTTTT. Protein sequence: CASSYSGANTGELFF. The rearrangement joins TRBV6-6 to TRBJ2-2; TRBD1 might be the D (6 bases). The CDR3 length is 15 residues. The germline CDR1 and CDR2 sequences are MNHNY and SVGAGI (reference sequence). Trimming shortened V by 0 bases and J by 2 bases, and 7 bases separated the two germline ends.

This clone was found a few times. This sequence joins TRBV5-4 and TRBJ1-2, with 7 nucleotides matching TRBD1. CDR1 is SGHNT, CDR2 YYREEE, per germline (reference sequence). The CDR3 is 15 residues long. Trimming took 4 bases from V and 3 from J; bases not matched to a gene: 9. CDR3 in DNA: TGTGCCAGCAGCCCAGAAGTCGGGACAGACTATGGCTACACCTTC. It encodes CASSPEVGTDYGYTF.

This clone was detected a few times. Other DNA sequences in the sample encode the same CDR3. The chain carries TRBV18 and TRBJ2-7, with D unclear. CDR1 KGHSH and CDR2 LQKENI come from the germline V gene. V was cut by 3 bases and J by 4 bases, with 7 bases left in between. The CDR3 consists of 12 residues. CDR3 loop: CASSPGGYEQYF. CDR3 nucleotides: TGTGCCAGCTCACCCGGTGGGTACGAGCAGTACTTC.

This clone was picked up a small number of times. V is TRBV6-6 and J is TRBJ1-6; D ambiguous. The germline gives CDR1 MNHNY, CDR2 SVGAGI (reference sequence). Deletions cut 7 bases from V and 7 bases from J, with 11 bases between. CDR3 length: 13 amino acids. The CDR3 loop reads CASTISPNSPLHF. The CDR3 DNA sequence: TGTGCCAGCACCATATCACCCAATTCACCCCTCCACTTT.